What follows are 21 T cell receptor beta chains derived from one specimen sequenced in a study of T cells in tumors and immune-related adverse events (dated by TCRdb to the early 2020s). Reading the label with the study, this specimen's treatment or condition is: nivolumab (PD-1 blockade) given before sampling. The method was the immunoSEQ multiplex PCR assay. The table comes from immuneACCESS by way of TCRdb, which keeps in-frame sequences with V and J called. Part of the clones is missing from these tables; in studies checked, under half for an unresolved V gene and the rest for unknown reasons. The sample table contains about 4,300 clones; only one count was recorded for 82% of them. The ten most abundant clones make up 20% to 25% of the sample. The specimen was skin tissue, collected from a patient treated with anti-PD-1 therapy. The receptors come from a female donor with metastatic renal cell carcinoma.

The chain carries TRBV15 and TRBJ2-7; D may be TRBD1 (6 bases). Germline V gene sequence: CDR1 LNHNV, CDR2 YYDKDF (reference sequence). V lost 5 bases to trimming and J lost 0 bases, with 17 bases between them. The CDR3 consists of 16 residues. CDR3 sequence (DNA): TGTGCCACCAGCTTTGGATTCGGACAGAGCTCCTACGAGCAGTACTTC. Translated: CATSFGFGQSSYEQYF. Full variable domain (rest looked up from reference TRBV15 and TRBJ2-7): DAMVIQNPRYQVTQFGKPVTLSCSQTLNHNVMYWYQQKSSQAPKLLFHYYDKDFNNEADTPDNFQSRRPNTSFCFLDIRSPGLGDTAMYLCATSFGFGQSSYEQYFGPGTRLTVT.

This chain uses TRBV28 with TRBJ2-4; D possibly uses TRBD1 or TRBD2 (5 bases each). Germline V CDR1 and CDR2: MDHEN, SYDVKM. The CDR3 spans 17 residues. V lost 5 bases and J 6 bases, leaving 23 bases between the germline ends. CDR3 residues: CASSAHPIGTEINIQYF. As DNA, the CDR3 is TGTGCCAGCAGTGCCCATCCTATCGGGACGGAGATAAACATTCAGTACTTC.

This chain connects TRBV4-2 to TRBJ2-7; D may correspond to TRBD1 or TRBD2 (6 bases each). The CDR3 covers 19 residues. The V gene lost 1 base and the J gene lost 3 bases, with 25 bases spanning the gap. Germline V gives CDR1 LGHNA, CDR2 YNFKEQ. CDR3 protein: CASSQGVSGATRGVYEQYF. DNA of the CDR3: TGTGCCAGCAGCCAAGGAGTGTCAGGGGCCACCCGCGGGGTCTACGAGCAGTACTTC.

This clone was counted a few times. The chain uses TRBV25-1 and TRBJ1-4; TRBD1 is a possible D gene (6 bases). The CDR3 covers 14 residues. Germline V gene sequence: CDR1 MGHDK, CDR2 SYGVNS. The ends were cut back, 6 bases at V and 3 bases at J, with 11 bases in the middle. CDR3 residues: CASREQGSNEKLFF. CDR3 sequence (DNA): TGTGCCAGCAGAGAACAGGGTTCTAATGAAAAACTGTTTTTT.

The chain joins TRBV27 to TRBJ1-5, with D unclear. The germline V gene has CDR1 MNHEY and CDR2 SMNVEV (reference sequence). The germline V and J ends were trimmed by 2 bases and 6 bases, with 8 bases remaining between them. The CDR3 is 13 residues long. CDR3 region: CASSLRYGQPQHF. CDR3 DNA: TGTGCCAGCAGTTTAAGGTATGGTCAGCCCCAGCATTTT.

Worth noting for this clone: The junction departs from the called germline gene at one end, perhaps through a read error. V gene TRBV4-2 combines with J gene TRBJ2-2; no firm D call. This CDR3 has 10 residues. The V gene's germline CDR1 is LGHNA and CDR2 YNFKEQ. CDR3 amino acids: CASSHRRALF. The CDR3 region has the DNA TGTGCCAGCAGCCATCGCCGGGCCCTTTTT.

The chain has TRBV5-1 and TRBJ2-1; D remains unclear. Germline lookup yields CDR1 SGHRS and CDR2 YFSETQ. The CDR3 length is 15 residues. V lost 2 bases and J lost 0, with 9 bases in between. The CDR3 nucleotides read TGCGCCAGCAGCTTAGCCTTGAGCTCCTACAATGAGCAGTTCTTC. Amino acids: CASSLALSSYNEQFF.

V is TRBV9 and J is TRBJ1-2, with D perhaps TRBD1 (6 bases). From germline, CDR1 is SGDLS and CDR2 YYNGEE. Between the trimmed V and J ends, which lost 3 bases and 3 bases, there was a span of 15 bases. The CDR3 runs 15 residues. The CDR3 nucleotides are TGTGCCAGCAGCGCCTCGCCAGGGGATCACTATGGCTACACCTTC. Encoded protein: CASSASPGDHYGYTF.

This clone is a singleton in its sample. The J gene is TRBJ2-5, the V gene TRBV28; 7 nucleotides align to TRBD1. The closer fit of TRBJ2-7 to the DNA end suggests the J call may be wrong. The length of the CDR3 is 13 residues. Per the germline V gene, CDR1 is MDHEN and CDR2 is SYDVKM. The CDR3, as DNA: TGTGCCAGCCACCCAGGGGGAACCTACGAGCAGTACTTC. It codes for CASHPGGTYEQYF.

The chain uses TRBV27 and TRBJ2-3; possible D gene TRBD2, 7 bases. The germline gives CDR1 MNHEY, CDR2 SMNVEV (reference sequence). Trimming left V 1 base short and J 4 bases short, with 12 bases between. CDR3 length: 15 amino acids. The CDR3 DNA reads TGTGCCAGCAGTTTATTGGAGGGGGGGCCAGATACGCAGTATTTT. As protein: CASSLLEGGPDTQYF.

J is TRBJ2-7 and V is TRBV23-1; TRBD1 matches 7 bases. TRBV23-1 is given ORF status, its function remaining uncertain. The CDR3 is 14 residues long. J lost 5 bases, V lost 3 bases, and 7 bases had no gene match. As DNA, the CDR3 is TGCGCCAGCAGTCATACCGACAGGGTCCACGAGCAGTACTTC. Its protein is CASSHTDRVHEQYF.

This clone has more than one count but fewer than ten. The CDR3 DNA sequence: TGTGCCAGCAGCCCCAGGGGGCCAGAGACCCAGTACTTC. Translated: CASSPRGPETQYF. The chain recombines TRBV7-9 with TRBJ2-5; TRBD1 matches at 8 bases. This CDR3 comprises 13 residues. Germline CDR1 reads SEHNR; CDR2 reads FQNEAQ (reference sequence). Trimming took 5 bases from V and 4 from J; bases not matched to a gene: 3.

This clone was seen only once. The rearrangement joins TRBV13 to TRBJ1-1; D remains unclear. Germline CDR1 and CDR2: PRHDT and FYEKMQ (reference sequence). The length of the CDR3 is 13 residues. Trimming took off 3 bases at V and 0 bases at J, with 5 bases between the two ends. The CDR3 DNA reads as TGTGCCAGCAGCTTCGACATGAACACTGAAGCTTTCTTT. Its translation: CASSFDMNTEAFF.

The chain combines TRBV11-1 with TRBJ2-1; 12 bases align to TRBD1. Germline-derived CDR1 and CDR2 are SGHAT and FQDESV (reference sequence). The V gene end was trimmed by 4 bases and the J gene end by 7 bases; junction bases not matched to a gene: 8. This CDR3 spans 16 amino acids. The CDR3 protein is CASSSRDRGQRNEQFF. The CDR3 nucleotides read TGTGCCAGCAGCTCGAGGGACAGGGGGCAACGGAATGAGCAGTTCTTC.

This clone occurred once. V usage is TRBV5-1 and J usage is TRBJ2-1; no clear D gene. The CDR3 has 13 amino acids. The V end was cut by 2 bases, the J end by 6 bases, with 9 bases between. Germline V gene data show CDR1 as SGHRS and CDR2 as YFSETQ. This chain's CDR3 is CASSFARINEQFF. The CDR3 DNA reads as TGCGCCAGCAGCTTTGCGAGAATCAATGAGCAGTTCTTC. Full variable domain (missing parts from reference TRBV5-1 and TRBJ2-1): KAGVTQTPRYLIKTRGQQVTLSCSPISGHRSVSWYQQTPGQGLQFLFEYFSETQRNKGNFPGRFSGRQFSNSRSEMNVSTLELGDSALYLCASSFARINEQFFGPGTRLTVL.

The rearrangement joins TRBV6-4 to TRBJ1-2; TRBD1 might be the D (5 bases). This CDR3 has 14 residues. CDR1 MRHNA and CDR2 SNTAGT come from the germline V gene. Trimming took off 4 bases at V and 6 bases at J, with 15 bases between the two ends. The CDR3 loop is CASSVGTAQDGYTF. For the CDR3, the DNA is TGTGCCAGCAGTGTGGGGACGGCGCAAGATGGCTACACCTTC.

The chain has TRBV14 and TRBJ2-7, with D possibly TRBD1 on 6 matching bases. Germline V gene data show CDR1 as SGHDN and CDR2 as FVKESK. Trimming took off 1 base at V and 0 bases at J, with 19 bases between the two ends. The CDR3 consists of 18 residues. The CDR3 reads CASSQGRVARGSSYEQYF. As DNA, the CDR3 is TGTGCCAGCAGCCAAGGAAGAGTAGCAAGGGGGAGCTCCTACGAGCAGTACTTC.

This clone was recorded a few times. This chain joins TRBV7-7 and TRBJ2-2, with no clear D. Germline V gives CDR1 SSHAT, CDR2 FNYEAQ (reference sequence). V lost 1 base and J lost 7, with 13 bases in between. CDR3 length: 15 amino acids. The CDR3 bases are TGTGCCAGCAGCTTAGACGGGCAGCGCTTCGGGGAGCTGTTTTTT. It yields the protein CASSLDGQRFGELFF.

CDR3 nucleotides: TGTGCCAGCCAGGGACTAGGTCTCTACGAGCAGTACTTC. This encodes CASQGLGLYEQYF. This rearrangement joins TRBV11-3 to TRBJ2-7, with TRBD2 identical over 8 bases. CDR1 is SGHNT, CDR2 YENEEA, per germline. The CDR3 is 13 residues long. The junction had 6 bases not matched to a gene; V was cut back by 8 bases and J by 3 bases.

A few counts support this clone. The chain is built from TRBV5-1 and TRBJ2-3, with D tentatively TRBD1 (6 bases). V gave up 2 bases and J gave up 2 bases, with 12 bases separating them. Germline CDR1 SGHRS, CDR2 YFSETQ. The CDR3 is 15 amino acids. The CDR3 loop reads CASSLQGDPTDTQYF. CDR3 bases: TGCGCCAGCAGCTTACAGGGAGATCCCACAGATACGCAGTATTTT.

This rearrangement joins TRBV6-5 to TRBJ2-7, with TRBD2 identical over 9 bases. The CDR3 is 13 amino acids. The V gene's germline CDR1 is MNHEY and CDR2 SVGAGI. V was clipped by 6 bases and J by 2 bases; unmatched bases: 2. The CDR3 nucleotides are TGTGCCAGCAGCGCGGGGGGGACCTACGAGCAGTACTTC. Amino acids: CASSAGGTYEQYF.